The present TCR beta chain was sequenced within a study of T cell repertoires in cytomegalovirus infection. Overall study: Evidence of both CMV infection and a matching HLA type came from public TCR beta signatures.

Germline loops: CDR1 SGHVS, CDR2 FQNEAQ. CDR3 length: 14 residues. With 8 bases removed from V and 0 bases from J, the gap between germline ends came to 13 bases. From the reads, TCRdb called clonotypes with MiXCR, one entry per CDR3 protein. Of tens of thousands of distinct CDR3 sequences in the sample, around 20% were seen once. This clonotype was detected only a few times. What it binds is unknown. Study-wide results and caveats: Cumulative frequency of public TCR beta families picked out carriers of CMV plus the relevant HLA.

The chain joins TRBV7-8 to TRBJ1-1; D perhaps matches TRBD1 (5 bases). The receptor's source is a human donor in good health (CMV status not recorded). Some clones in this sample may be carry-over from other donors' samples. Specimen: CD8+ T cells from cultured PBMCs, collected from culture after CMV antigen stimulation. CDR3 bases: TGTGCCAGCGAAGTGGGGGGGATGAACACTGAAGCTTTCTTT. Translating it yields CASEVGGMNTEAFF.